The 8 T cell receptor beta chains listed next were all sequenced from one sample in a study of blood T cells in healthy people across ages. A second PCR of about 6 to 11 cycles used a sample-barcoded 5' primer and a J-beta primer mix. TCRdb re-derived calls from the 5' RACE reads in MiXCR, one entry per CDR3 protein. The sample consists of around 650,000 distinct CDR3 sequences, roughly 41% of them appearing once. Sequenced: blood. The receptors originated from an elderly man in good health.

Concerning this clonotype itself: The germline gene is not matched at one end of the junction; a read error may be the cause. This sequence joins TRBV7-9 and TRBJ1-4; 10 bases are shared with TRBD1. CDR1 and CDR2 (germline): SEHNR, FQNEAQ (reference sequence). The CDR3 loop spans 19 amino acids. CDR3 amino acids: CTSSPRQGARWGEAEKLFF. CDR3 DNA sequence: TGTACCAGCAGCCCCCGACAGGGGGCAAGATGGGGGGAAGCTGAAAAACTGTTTTTT.

The V gene is TRBV4-3, the J gene TRBJ1-1, with D tentatively TRBD1 (6 bases). The V end lost 0 bases, the J end lost 0 bases, and 17 bases lay between the germline ends. The CDR3 is made up of 18 amino acids. Germline CDR1 reads LGHNA; CDR2 reads YSLEER. CDR3 sequence (DNA): TGCGCCAGCAGCCAAGAAGTCCCCAGGGGAGAGTTGAACACTGAAGCTTTCTTT. Protein product: CASSQEVPRGELNTEAFF.

This sequence joins TRBV20-1 and TRBJ1-1; D may be TRBD1 (6 bases). The CDR3 has 14 amino acids. Germline-derived CDR1 and CDR2 are DFQATT and SNEGSKA (reference sequence). V lost 3 bases, J lost 1 base, and 12 bases lay in between. The chain's CDR3 is CSARRGRGNTEAFF. Here the CDR3 DNA reads TGCAGTGCTAGGCGGGGCAGGGGGAACACTGAAGCTTTCTTT.

V and J are TRBV2 and TRBJ2-1, with TRBD2 matching 7 bases. In germline, CDR1 is SNHLY, CDR2 FYNNEI. The CDR3 covers 13 residues. Trimming took 8 bases from V and 10 from J; bases not matched to a gene: 11. The CDR3 protein is CASRVRDYYEQFF. The CDR3 nucleotides read TGTGCCAGCCGGGTTAGGGACTACTACGAGCAGTTCTTC.

The rearrangement links TRBV5-1 to TRBJ2-7, with D possibly being TRBD2 (6 bases). CDR3 length equals 15 residues. The V gene's germline CDR1 is SGHRS and CDR2 YFSETQ. V lost 1 base to trimming and J lost 3 bases, with 14 bases between them. The CDR3, as DNA: TGCGCCAGCAGCTTGTCTTCAGGGAGGTACTACGAGCAGTACTTC. The encoded protein is CASSLSSGRYYEQYF.

The gene calls are TRBV10-1 and TRBJ2-5, with 10 bases identical to TRBD1. The tail of the sequence fits TRBJ2-1 better, so the J call may be wrong. This CDR3 comprises 16 residues. Looked up from germline, CDR1 is WNHNN and CDR2 is SYGVQD (reference sequence). CDR3 nucleotide sequence: TGCGCCAGCAGTGAGTCTTGGGACAGGGGACAAGAGACCCAGTTCTTC. As protein: CASSESWDRGQETQFF.

There are a few counts of this clonotype. CDR3 nucleotide sequence: TGCAGTGCTAGAGATCTCACATCGGGGACTGAAGCTTTCTTT. It codes for CSARDLTSGTEAFF. The rearrangement uses TRBV20-1 and TRBJ1-1; D call uncertain. The V and J ends lost 0 bases and 5 bases respectively, with 13 bases between them. The CDR3 has 14 residues. The germline V gene encodes CDR1 DFQATT and CDR2 SNEGSKA (reference sequence).

This chain links TRBV4-2 with TRBJ2-5; no reliable D call. The CDR3 spans 13 residues. The V end lost 1 base, the J end lost 5 bases, and 8 bases lay between the germline ends. Per the germline V gene, CDR1 is LGHNA and CDR2 is YNFKEQ. Written as DNA, the CDR3 is TGTGCCAGCAGCCAAGCGGTGTCTGAGACCCAGTACTTC. Residues: CASSQAVSETQYF.